This T cell receptor (beta chain) was observed in a study of identical twins. Comment on this clonotype: Its antigen is currently unknown.

Study-wide findings and caveats: Out-of-frame alpha sequences that twins shared showed excess low generation probability.

A universal primer site came from template switching; cDNA carried unique molecular identifiers. Using its own MiXCR run on the 5' RACE reads, TCRdb lists one record per CDR3 protein. The repertoire consists of just over 450,000 distinct CDR3 sequences, with approximately 14% occurring once and the leading ten covering about 0.53%. These sequences were also reported in another study, on yellow fever vaccine responses in identical twins. This second study notes: It has been reported that, in twins, the vaccine T cell response seemed partly convergent and partly personalized.

This TCR came from a woman aged 18-30 years in good health. The material sequenced was CD4+ T cells sorted from blood.

For the CDR3, the DNA is TGCAGTGCTACGGTCCCGAAGGGCCTGCCCAACCCGGGACCAGCAGAGACCCAGTACTTC. Amino acid sequence: CSATVPKGLPNPGPAETQYF. The chain has TRBV20-1 and TRBJ2-5; TRBD1 or TRBD2 may be the D gene (5 bases each). Trimming removed 4 bases from V and 4 bases from J, with 34 bases in between. In germline, CDR1 is DFQATT, CDR2 SNEGSKA (reference sequence). The CDR3 is made up of 20 amino acids.